This T cell receptor (beta chain) was recovered during a study of blood T cell repertoires in COVID-19 (dated by TCRdb to about 2020). Regarding the study in general: Collaborator samples came from the United States, Italy and Spain and covered acute and convalescent phases of COVID-19. The material from the prospective study consisted of cDNA or gDNA derived from T cells, B-cell-depleted T cells, or PBMCs. Deeply sampled blood TCRbeta repertoires from subjects exposed to, actively infected with, or recovered from COVID-19 were included in the dataset. The repertoires were made available in a free public database intended to serve as a resource for research on the immune response to SARS-CoV-2. The samples were drawn from the first 160 participants of the ongoing ImmuneRACE study and from 1,254 subjects provided by 6 global collaborators. Sample metadata almost always included a de-identified subject ID, COVID-19 status, age in years and sex. HLA class I and class II types, where available, came from metadata supplied by the sample provider rather than from assay-based typing.

Per the germline V gene, ENHRY is the CDR1 and SYGVKD is the CDR2. The CDR3 numbers 14 residues from cysteine through phenylalanine. Here the CDR3 DNA is all that survives: 42 bases in frame from base 1. V is cut by 10 bases and J by 8 bases, and the space between the germline ends is 23 bases. Each collaborating institution followed its own protocols to collect whole blood in K2EDTA tubes. For TCRbeta analysis, collaborator samples were shipped as frozen whole blood, as isolated PBMCs, or as DNA extracted from either sample type. Findings and caveats that apply to the study as a whole: Clinical and demographic metadata were provided uncurated, with the amount varying by source and participant.

Comments on this clone: Its antigen is not yet known. Base qualities are not at hand, and no much larger clone is one base apart.

TCRbeta CDR3 regions were amplified from genomic DNA using the immunoSEQ Assay, a bias-controlled multiplex PCR. The paper's data handling went like this. Nucleated cell counts per sample were estimated from amplification of reference gene primers within the assay. To quantify the absolute abundance of each unique TCRbeta CDR3 rearrangement, sequence reads were collapsed and filtered. For each sample, productive Simpson clonality was calculated by taking the square root of Simpson's diversity index across productive rearrangements. TCRdb took over this immuneACCESS table, retaining in-frame rearrangements with V and J assigned. Such tables are incomplete; in checked studies, under half of the missing clones stem from an unresolved V gene, and the remainder is unexplained. D and trimming come from the DNA, and the V and J calls and clone size come from that table. Across this sample there are roughly 300,000 clones, with roughly 85% seen only once. The ten largest account for around 7.2% of the sample.

Sequencing was performed on peripheral blood. The chain is made from TRBV10-3 and TRBJ1-2, with TRBD1 perhaps the D gene, on 6 matching bases. The receptor's source is a human donor in a cohort sampled during active COVID-19. The CDR3 sequence is CATPTTDRSGGYTF. The nucleotide sequence is given as TGTGCCACCCCGACAACAGACAGGTCTGGCGGCTACACCTTC.